Presented here are 32 T cell receptor beta chains from one specimen sequenced in a study of control samples from healthy donors and cancer patients. TCRdb's copy holds only in-frame clones and misses some; the assay was immunoSEQ multiplex PCR. The sample yields over 150,000 clones, about 93% seen once. The sample taken for sequencing was blood. Source of these receptors: a man between 18 and 29 years old in good health.

The rearrangement joins TRBV5-5 to TRBJ2-7; D tentatively reads TRBD1 or TRBD2 (6 bases each). Germline V CDR1 and CDR2: SGHKS, YYEKEE (reference sequence). The CDR3 is 15 residues long. V was clipped by 0 bases and J by 3 bases, with 13 bases between them. The DNA of the CDR3 is TGTGCCAGCAGCTTGGTGGGGGGCGCAGACTACGAGCAGTACTTC. Its translation is CASSLVGGADYEQYF.

V and J are TRBV30 and TRBJ1-4; no reliable D call. CDR3 length: 16 residues. The ends were cut back, 2 bases at V and 3 bases at J, with 16 bases in the middle. CDR1 is GTSNPN, CDR2 SVGIG, per germline (reference sequence). The CDR3 nucleotides read TGTGCCTGGAGTTCCCGGGTAGGGTCGGCTAATGAAAAACTGTTTTTT. Its translation is CAWSSRVGSANEKLFF.

The chain couples TRBV2 to TRBJ2-3, with TRBD1 matching 7 bases. Per the germline V gene, CDR1 is SNHLY and CDR2 is FYNNEI. Trimming cost V 4 bases and J 6 bases; bases outside gene matches: 4. The CDR3 is 13 amino acids. In DNA form, the CDR3 reads TGTGCCAGCAGTGGACAGGGATCCGATACGCAGTATTTT. Residues: CASSGQGSDTQYF.

This rearrangement joins TRBV6-4 to TRBJ2-1, with a possible D match to TRBD1 (6 bases). CDR3 length: 11 amino acids. V was trimmed by 5 bases and J by 7 bases, leaving 6 bases between them. Germline loops: CDR1 MRHNA, CDR2 SNTAGT. In DNA, the CDR3 is TGTGCCAGCAGTCAGGGGAATGAGCAGTTCTTC. It yields the protein CASSQGNEQFF.

The chain has TRBV24-1 and TRBJ2-1; TRBD2 might be the D (6 bases). This CDR3 has 16 amino acids. Germline V gene sequence: CDR1 KGHDR, CDR2 SFDVKD. The V gene lost 4 bases and the J gene lost 1 base, with 13 bases spanning the gap. DNA for the CDR3: TGTGCCACCAGTGACGGGGGACTGGGTTCCTACAATGAGCAGTTCTTC. Protein product: CATSDGGLGSYNEQFF.

The chain couples TRBV6-2 or TRBV6-3 to TRBJ1-2; TRBD1 matches 9 bases. The germline CDR1 and CDR2 sequences are MNHEY and SVGEGT. The CDR3 consists of 17 residues. J gave up 0 bases and V 4 bases, and 9 bases lay outside the gene matches. The CDR3 region has the DNA TGTGCCAGCAGTTTCGCCGGGACAGGGACAGCTAACTATGGCTACACCTTC. It encodes CASSFAGTGTANYGYTF.

The V and J genes are TRBV6-6 and TRBJ1-1, with D uncertain. The CDR3 sequence is 13 residues long. Germline V gives CDR1 MNHNY, CDR2 SVGAGI (reference sequence). Trimming removed 6 bases from V and 2 bases from J, with 10 bases in between. The CDR3 sequence: CASRAVLNTEAFF. In DNA, the CDR3 is TGTGCCAGCAGGGCAGTGCTAAACACTGAAGCTTTCTTT.

V usage is TRBV29-1 and J usage is TRBJ1-2, with D possibly TRBD1 on 5 matching bases. This CDR3 has 13 amino acids. V was shortened by 6 bases and J by 2 bases, with 13 bases between the two germline ends. The germline V gene has CDR1 SQVTM and CDR2 ANQGSEA. The CDR3 bases are TGCAGCGTACCTAACAGGAGCAACTATGGCTACACCTTC. It is translated as CSVPNRSNYGYTF.

This clone was counted only a few times. The genes are TRBV2 and TRBJ1-6, with 8 bases that match TRBD1. Per germline, CDR1 SNHLY and CDR2 FYNNEI. The CDR3 extends over 14 amino acids. The V gene end was trimmed by 6 bases and the J gene end by 9 bases; junction bases not matched to a gene: 7. CDR3 in amino acids: CASSELDRASPLHF. The CDR3, as DNA: TGTGCCAGCAGCGAGTTGGACAGGGCTTCACCCCTCCACTTT.

Concerning this clone itself: One junction end disagrees with the germline gene, perhaps due to a read error. The chain joins TRBV20-1 to TRBJ1-1, with unresolved D. The germline V gene has CDR1 DFQATT and CDR2 SNEGSKA (reference sequence). The CDR3 sequence is 8 residues long. The CDR3 region is CSARDKIF. The CDR3 DNA is TGCAGTGCTAGAGACAAAATATTT.

The genes are TRBV3-1 (or the pseudogene TRBV3-2) and TRBJ1-1; no reliable D call. CDR1 LGHDT and CDR2 YNNKEL come from the germline V gene (reference sequence). Trimming shortened V by 0 bases and J by 11 bases, and 13 bases separated the two germline ends. The CDR3 spans 13 residues. CDR3 in DNA: TGTGCCAGCAGCCAAGATCGCCGGCCATGGGCTTTCTTT. Encoded protein: CASSQDRRPWAFF.

The J gene is TRBJ2-3, the V gene TRBV15; D is perhaps TRBD2 (7 bases). This CDR3 is built from 15 residues. Germline CDR1 LNHNV, CDR2 YYDKDF (reference sequence). Trimming removed 0 bases from V and 3 bases from J, with 10 bases in between. CDR3 in DNA: TGTGCCACCAGCAGAGATGAGGGGGGGACAGATACGCAGTATTTT. Its protein product is CATSRDEGGTDTQYF. The full variable domain, completed using reference TRBV15 and TRBJ2-3, is DAMVIQNPRYQVTQFGKPVTLSCSQTLNHNVMYWYQQKSSQAPKLLFHYYDKDFNNEADTPDNFQSRRPNTSFCFLDIRSPGLGDTAMYLCATSRDEGGTDTQYFGPGTRLTVL.

This CDR3 is CASSPDEGGYTF. CDR3 DNA: TGTGCCAGCTCACCAGACGAGGGTGGCTACACCTTC. The V call is TRBV18, the J call TRBJ1-2; D is uncertain. V gave up 2 bases and J gave up 7 bases, with 8 bases separating them. Germline-derived CDR1 and CDR2 are KGHSH and LQKENI. This CDR3 is 12 amino acids long.

V usage is TRBV11-1 and J usage is TRBJ1-4, with 8 positions matching TRBD1. The germline CDR1 and CDR2 sequences are SGHAT and FQDESV (reference sequence). This CDR3 is 14 amino acids long. After removal of 4 bases from V and 6 bases from J, the junction contained 4 bases not matched to a gene. The CDR3 nucleotides read TGTGCCAGCAGCTCTCGGACAGGGTATGAAAAACTGTTTTTT. Protein product: CASSSRTGYEKLFF.

The chain employs TRBV24-1 and TRBJ1-2; a possible D gene is TRBD1 (6 bases). In germline, CDR1 is KGHDR, CDR2 SFDVKD. The CDR3 sequence is 13 residues long. Between the trimmed V and J ends, which lost 2 bases and 5 bases, there was a span of 8 bases. The CDR3 here is CATSDSTGYGYTF. DNA of the CDR3: TGTGCCACCAGTGATTCAACAGGGTATGGCTACACCTTC.

This clone is a singleton in its sample. V and J are TRBV7-3 and TRBJ2-3, with 7 bases aligning to TRBD1. J gave up 4 bases and V 6 bases, and 7 bases lay outside the gene matches. The CDR3 sequence is 14 residues long. Germline assignment: CDR1 SGHTA and CDR2 FQGTGA. The DNA of the CDR3 is TGTGCCAGCAGGCCCGGTACAGGGGCAGATACGCAGTATTTT. It is translated as CASRPGTGADTQYF.

This rearrangement joins TRBV19 to TRBJ2-3; 11 bases fit TRBD2. The junction had 0 bases not matched to a gene; V was cut back by 6 bases and J by 1 base. Per germline, CDR1 LNHDA and CDR2 SQIVND (reference sequence). The CDR3 has 14 residues. CDR3 DNA: TGTGCCAGTAGACTAGCGGGAGGCACAGATACGCAGTATTTT. It yields the protein CASRLAGGTDTQYF.

The gene calls are TRBV2 and TRBJ1-5; tentative D call: TRBD1 (5 bases). CDR3 length equals 15 residues. Between the trimmed V and J ends, which lost 7 bases and 5 bases, there was a span of 18 bases. Germline CDR1 is SNHLY and CDR2 is FYNNEI. The CDR3 sequence is CASTETVPRDQPQHF. The CDR3 DNA follows: TGTGCCAGCACTGAGACAGTACCTCGCGATCAGCCCCAGCATTTT.

The chain uses TRBV28 and TRBJ2-5; perhaps D is TRBD1 or TRBD2 (5 bases each). The V end lost 4 bases, the J end lost 2 bases, and 23 bases lay between the germline ends. This CDR3 is 18 amino acids long. Germline CDR1 and CDR2: MDHEN and SYDVKM. For the CDR3, the DNA is TGTGCCAGCAGTTCCCAGGCTATCAAGGGGAGATTTCAAGAGACCCAGTACTTC. Amino acids: CASSSQAIKGRFQETQYF.

This clone showed up just once. This chain joins TRBV5-1 and TRBJ2-5; the match to TRBD2 covers 9 bases. The CDR3 sequence is 16 residues long. Germline V gene sequence: CDR1 SGHRS, CDR2 YFSETQ. V was pared by 0 bases and J by 2 bases, with 5 bases of the junction left unmatched. The CDR3 DNA reads as TGCGCCAGCAGCTTGGGGGTTAGCGGGGGACAAGAGACCCAGTACTTC. Translating gives CASSLGVSGGQETQYF.

The CDR3 DNA reads TGTGCCATCAGTGCGACAGGGAGCACTGAAGCTTTCTTT. Protein product: CAISATGSTEAFF. V is TRBV10-3 and J is TRBJ1-1; 7 bases line up with TRBD1. CDR1 and CDR2 (germline): ENHRY, SYGVKD. This CDR3 region has 13 residues. The V segment lost 4 bases and the J segment 4 bases; nucleotides outside the gene matches: 3.

The CDR3 protein is CASALFYQGVGGYTF. In DNA form, the CDR3 reads TGTGCCAGCGCTCTCTTCTACCAGGGGGTAGGGGGCTACACCTTC. This rearrangement joins TRBV28 to TRBJ1-2, with 7 bases lining up with TRBD1. The ends lost 8 bases at V and 8 bases at J; junction bases unmatched: 17. Germline CDR1 and CDR2: MDHEN and SYDVKM. The CDR3 covers 15 residues.

J is TRBJ2-3 and V is TRBV3-1 (or the pseudogene TRBV3-2), with D unclear. Germline CDR1 is LGHDT and CDR2 is YNNKEL (reference sequence). Trimming took 4 bases from V and 2 from J, leaving 16 bases between them. The CDR3 has 16 amino acids. The DNA of the CDR3 is TGTGCCAGCAGCCCTCTCCCCTCTATGTCCACAGATACGCAGTATTTT. Translated: CASSPLPSMSTDTQYF.

This chain connects TRBV5-1 to TRBJ2-7; D may be TRBD1 (5 bases). The V end was cut by 0 bases, the J end by 2 bases, with 9 bases between. The CDR3 sequence is 14 residues long. Germline V lookup: CDR1 SGHRS, CDR2 YFSETQ. DNA of the CDR3: TGCGCCAGCAGCTTGGGACAGAGCACCTACGAGCAGTACTTC. Translating gives CASSLGQSTYEQYF.

The rearrangement uses TRBV27 and TRBJ2-3; no clear D gene. There are 15 residues in the CDR3. Between the trimmed V and J ends, which lost 0 bases and 1 base, there was a span of 8 bases. Germline CDR1 and CDR2: MNHEY and SMNVEV (reference sequence). For the CDR3, the DNA is TGTGCCAGCAGTTTATCGCTCCGGGGCACAGATACGCAGTATTTT. Its translation is CASSLSLRGTDTQYF.

This chain joins TRBV5-8 and TRBJ2-3; TRBD1 or TRBD2 may be the D gene (5 bases each). V gave up 0 bases and J gave up 0 bases, with 14 bases separating them. The germline V gene has CDR1 SGHTS and CDR2 YDEGEE. This CDR3 is 17 amino acids long. This CDR3 is CASSLERGRRSTDTQYF. As DNA, the CDR3 is TGTGCCAGCAGCTTGGAACGGGGACGCCGGAGCACAGATACGCAGTATTTT.

This chain joins TRBV30 and TRBJ1-1; D is undetermined. Germline V CDR1 and CDR2: GTSNPN, SVGIG (reference sequence). Trimming shortened V by 5 bases and J by 6 bases, and 10 bases separated the two germline ends. The CDR3 contains 11 residues. The CDR3 sequence: CAWLGFSEAFF. The CDR3, as DNA: TGTGCCTGGTTGGGGTTCTCTGAAGCTTTCTTT.

This clone showed up just once. CDR3: CASSNNRGGNPPLHF. For the CDR3, the DNA is TGTGCCAGCAGCAATAACAGGGGAGGGAATCCACCCCTCCACTTT. The chain employs TRBV6-5 and TRBJ1-6, with TRBD1 matching 7 bases. With 6 bases clipped from V and 11 bases from J, the junction kept 13 bases outside the gene matches. The CDR3 runs 15 residues. Germline V gives CDR1 MNHEY, CDR2 SVGAGI.

The table lists this clone with a few counts. This chain uses TRBV19 with TRBJ1-2, with D perhaps matching TRBD1 (5 bases). Germline-derived CDR1 and CDR2 are LNHDA and SQIVND (reference sequence). Trimming cost V 3 bases and J 0 bases, with 14 bases left between them. There are 16 residues in the CDR3. CDR3 in amino acids: CASSMGRVPSNYGYTF. In nucleotides, the CDR3 is TGTGCCAGTAGTATGGGCAGGGTGCCTTCTAACTATGGCTACACCTTC. The complete variable domain, with remaining parts taken from reference TRBV19 and TRBJ1-2, reads DGGITQSPKYLFRKEGQNVTLSCEQNLNHDAMYWYRQDPGQGLRLIYYSQIVNDFQKGDIAEGYSVSREKKESFPLTVTSAQKNPTAFYLCASSMGRVPSNYGYTFGSGTRLTVV.

The rearrangement joins TRBV12-3 or TRBV12-4 to TRBJ2-1; perhaps TRBD2 as D (5 bases). The germline V and J ends were trimmed by 5 bases and 9 bases, with 11 bases remaining between them. The CDR3 spans 12 residues. The CDR3 nucleotides are TGTGCCAGCAGTCCAACCGCGGGTGAGCAGTTCTTC. Its translation: CASSPTAGEQFF.

The rearrangement links TRBV18 to TRBJ1-3; D gene unclear. V was cut by 3 bases and J by 0 bases, with 6 bases left in between. This CDR3 comprises 14 residues. In germline, CDR1 is KGHSH, CDR2 LQKENI. CDR3 nucleotides: TGTGCCAGCTCACCCCGGGGCTCTGGAAACACCATATATTTT. This encodes CASSPRGSGNTIYF.

The chain recombines TRBV3-1 (or the pseudogene TRBV3-2) with TRBJ1-2; a weak D match, TRBD1 (5 bases). The CDR3 runs to 13 residues. The V end lost 6 bases, the J end lost 2 bases, and 10 bases lay between the germline ends. The germline V gene has CDR1 LGHDT and CDR2 YNNKEL (reference sequence). The CDR3 spells CASRHRGNYGYTF. Here the CDR3 DNA reads TGTGCCAGCAGGCACCGGGGCAACTATGGCTACACCTTC.